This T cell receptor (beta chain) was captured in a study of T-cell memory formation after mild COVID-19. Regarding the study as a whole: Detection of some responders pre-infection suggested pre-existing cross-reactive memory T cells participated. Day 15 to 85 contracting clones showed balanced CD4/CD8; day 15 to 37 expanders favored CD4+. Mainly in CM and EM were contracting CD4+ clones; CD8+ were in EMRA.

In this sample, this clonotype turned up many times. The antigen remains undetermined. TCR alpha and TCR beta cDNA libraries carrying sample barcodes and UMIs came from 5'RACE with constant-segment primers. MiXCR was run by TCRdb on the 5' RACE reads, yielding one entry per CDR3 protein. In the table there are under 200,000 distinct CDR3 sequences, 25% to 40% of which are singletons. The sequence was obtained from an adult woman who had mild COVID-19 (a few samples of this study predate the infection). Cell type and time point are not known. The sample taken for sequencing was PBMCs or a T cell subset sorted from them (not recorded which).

The CDR3 coding sequence is TGTGCCAGCAGCCCGTCGGGGGATCTCTACAATGAGCAGTTCTTC. This sequence encodes CASSPSGDLYNEQFF. V and J are TRBV11-3 and TRBJ2-1; the D gene is possibly TRBD2 (6 bases). Trimming stripped 5 bases from V and 3 bases from J, with 14 bases between. CDR1 and CDR2 (germline): SGHNT, YENEEA. The CDR3 consists of 15 residues. Full variable domain (missing parts from reference TRBV11-3 and TRBJ2-1): EAGVVQSPRYKIIEKKQPVAFWCNPISGHNTLYWYLQNLGQGPELLIRYENEEAVDDSQLPKDRFSAERLKGVDSTLKIQPAELGDSAVYLCASSPSGDLYNEQFFGPGTRLTVL.